This passage covers 29 T cell receptor beta chains from one sample sequenced in a study of OX40 agonist ivuxolimab in advanced cancers. TCRdb keeps only in-frame clones here, not all; method: immunoSEQ multiplex PCR. This sample carries 84,000 or so clones, about 88% of them seen once, and the ten largest clones take 0.25% to 0.3%. Sample: CD4+ or CD8+ T cells sorted from blood, taken in a trial of the OX40 agonist ivuxolimab. These TCRs come from an adult with an advanced solid tumor such as melanoma, head and neck, liver or kidney cancer.

In its sample, this clone was seen a few times. The chain recombines TRBV6-5 with TRBJ1-5; possible D gene TRBD1, 5 bases. CDR3 length equals 14 residues. CDR1 and CDR2 (germline): MNHEY, SVGAGI. Trimming stripped 6 bases from V and 11 bases from J, with 20 bases between. The CDR3 DNA reads as TGTGCCAGCAGCCGGCAGGGAAGGACTGGAGCCCAGCATTTT. This translates into CASSRQGRTGAQHF.

A single count supports this clone. The V gene is TRBV15, the J gene TRBJ1-2; tentative D call: TRBD1 (5 bases). Germline V gives CDR1 LNHNV, CDR2 YYDKDF (reference sequence). This CDR3 is built from 13 residues. Trimming pared 5 bases from V and 2 bases from J, leaving 9 bases between. The CDR3 region has the DNA TGTGCCACCAGCGGGGACCGAAACTATGGCTACACCTTC. This sequence encodes CATSGDRNYGYTF. The whole variable domain, remainder taken from reference TRBV15 and TRBJ1-2, is DAMVIQNPRYQVTQFGKPVTLSCSQTLNHNVMYWYQQKSSQAPKLLFHYYDKDFNNEADTPDNFQSRRPNTSFCFLDIRSPGLGDTAMYLCATSGDRNYGYTFGSGTRLTVV.

This chain joins TRBV2 and TRBJ2-7, with D maybe TRBD1 (6 bases). CDR3 length: 12 residues. CDR1 is SNHLY and CDR2 is FYNNEI in the germline V gene. Trimming removed 8 bases at V and 2 bases at J, with 10 bases between. CDR3 sequence: CASQGGPYEQYF. CDR3 coding DNA: TGTGCCAGCCAAGGGGGACCCTACGAGCAGTACTTC.

V and J are TRBV29-1 and TRBJ2-2, with TRBD1 matching 8 bases. The V gene end was trimmed by 7 bases and the J gene end by 0 bases; junction bases not matched to a gene: 4. CDR1 is SQVTM, CDR2 ANQGSEA, per germline. This CDR3 has 14 amino acids. This CDR3 is CSGGQVANTGELFF. The CDR3 nucleotides read TGCAGCGGGGGACAGGTCGCGAACACCGGGGAGCTGTTTTTT.

DNA for the CDR3: TGCGCCAGCAGCTTGGAGAGGGTGGTGGAGACCCAGTACTTC. The encoded protein is CASSLERVVETQYF. This chain uses TRBV5-1 with TRBJ2-5, with D perhaps matching TRBD2 (5 bases). Between the trimmed V and J ends, which lost 0 bases and 5 bases, there was a span of 11 bases. The CDR3 covers 14 residues. The germline gives CDR1 SGHRS, CDR2 YFSETQ.

The chain carries TRBV7-2 and TRBJ1-2, with D perhaps TRBD1 (5 bases). The CDR3 totals 14 residues. Germline loops: CDR1 SGHTA, CDR2 FQGNSA. Between the trimmed V and J ends, which lost 5 bases and 0 bases, there was a span of 10 bases. The chain's CDR3 is CASSLGASNYGYTF. DNA for the CDR3: TGTGCCAGCAGCCTCGGGGCTTCTAACTATGGCTACACCTTC.

This CDR3 is CASSGAETQYF. The CDR3 nucleotides read TGTGCCAGCAGTGGGGCGGAGACCCAGTACTTC. The rearrangement joins TRBV27 to TRBJ2-5; the D gene is possibly TRBD1 (5 bases). The V gene lost 5 bases and the J gene lost 5 bases, with 6 bases spanning the gap. This CDR3 comprises 11 residues. CDR1 is MNHEY and CDR2 is SMNVEV in the germline V gene (reference sequence).

V is TRBV4-1 and J is TRBJ2-1; TRBD2 matches 10 bases. The ends lost 6 bases at V and 8 bases at J; junction bases unmatched: 4. This CDR3 has 13 amino acids. CDR1 and CDR2 (germline): MGHRA, YSYEKL. The CDR3 sequence is CASRAGGWDEQFF. The CDR3 DNA is TGCGCCAGCAGAGCGGGGGGGTGGGATGAGCAGTTCTTC.

V and J are TRBV5-1 and TRBJ2-5, with 12 bases identical to TRBD1. The germline CDR1 and CDR2 sequences are SGHRS and YFSETQ. CDR3 length: 17 residues. After removal of 0 bases from V and 7 bases from J, the junction contained 10 bases not matched to a gene. CDR3 region: CASSLDTTGQGAGTQYF. Written as DNA, the CDR3 is TGCGCCAGCAGCTTGGATACGACGGGACAGGGGGCGGGGACCCAGTACTTC.

This rearrangement joins TRBV6-6 to TRBJ1-5; no clear D. CDR3 length: 12 residues. Germline V gene sequence: CDR1 MNHNY, CDR2 SVGAGI (reference sequence). Trimming removed 6 bases from V and 2 bases from J, with 5 bases in between. In DNA form, the CDR3 reads TGTGCCAGCAGGGGAGGCAATCAGCCCCAGCATTTT. As protein: CASRGGNQPQHF.

The CDR3 DNA follows: TGTGCCAGCAGTCCGGACAGGAGATTTTGGGAAAAACTGTTTTTT. This translates into CASSPDRRFWEKLFF. The chain uses TRBV28 and TRBJ1-4, with 7 positions matching TRBD1. The CDR3 consists of 15 residues. The V gene's germline CDR1 is MDHEN and CDR2 SYDVKM. V dropped 5 bases and J dropped 8; count of bases not matched to a gene: 11.

The V call is TRBV6-1, the J call TRBJ2-7, with 8 bases fitting TRBD1. The V gene's germline CDR1 is MNHNS and CDR2 SASEGT. J gave up 7 bases and V 10 bases, and 6 bases lay outside the gene matches. There are 11 residues in the CDR3. The CDR3 loop is CATRGPGEQYF. The CDR3 nucleotides are TGTGCCACCAGGGGGCCTGGGGAGCAGTACTTC.

V is TRBV5-4 and J is TRBJ2-3; TRBD2 agrees at 7 bases. The V segment lost 4 bases and the J segment 4 bases; nucleotides outside the gene matches: 9. The CDR3 has 15 residues. Germline V gives CDR1 SGHNT, CDR2 YYREEE (reference sequence). CDR3 in DNA: TGTGCCAGCAGCCCCGCGGGGGTATGGGCAGATACGCAGTATTTT. It is translated as CASSPAGVWADTQYF.

The J gene is TRBJ1-3, the V gene TRBV5-1, with 9 bases lining up with TRBD1. The CDR3 sequence is 17 residues long. From germline, CDR1 is SGHRS and CDR2 YFSETQ. V shed 2 bases, J shed 2 bases, and the junction held 8 bases outside the gene matches. The CDR3 DNA follows: TGCGCCAGCAGCTTCGACAGGGGGATAATCCCTGGAAACACCATATATTTT. As protein: CASSFDRGIIPGNTIYF.

The chain carries TRBV6-5 and TRBJ1-1; D is undetermined. The V end was cut by 2 bases, the J end by 1 base, with 11 bases between. The CDR3 runs to 15 residues. Germline assignment: CDR1 MNHEY and CDR2 SVGAGI. For the CDR3, the DNA is TGTGCCAGCAGTTACGAGCGCAGGCCGAACACTGAAGCTTTCTTT. Its translation is CASSYERRPNTEAFF.

CDR3 region: CASSQGQVVGNTIYF. Here the CDR3 DNA reads TGTGCCAGCAGCCAGGGACAGGTCGTAGGAAACACCATATATTTT. V gene TRBV7-6 combines with J gene TRBJ1-3; 8 bases are a match to TRBD1. Trimming cost V 5 bases and J 4 bases; bases outside gene matches: 7. Germline CDR1 SGHVS, CDR2 FNYEAQ. The CDR3 consists of 15 residues.

This chain joins TRBV7-2 and TRBJ2-7, with D unclear. Germline V lookup: CDR1 SGHTA, CDR2 FQGNSA. The CDR3 loop spans 15 amino acids. Trimming removed 1 base at V and 2 bases at J, with 12 bases between. This chain's CDR3 is CASSLVFQEAYEQYF. DNA of the CDR3: TGTGCCAGCAGCTTAGTCTTCCAGGAAGCCTACGAGCAGTACTTC.

The genes are TRBV6-1 and TRBJ2-7; 7 bases match TRBD2. Losses at the gene ends were 11 bases for V and 2 bases for J; bases not matched to a gene: 15. The V gene's germline CDR1 is MNHNS and CDR2 SASEGT. The CDR3 extends over 15 amino acids. CDR3 amino acids: CAGGAGWTSPYEQYF. CDR3 bases: TGTGCCGGGGGAGCGGGATGGACATCTCCCTACGAGCAGTACTTC.

This sequence joins TRBV9 and TRBJ1-3, with TRBD1 matching over 8 bases. J lost 3 bases, V lost 0 bases, and 5 bases had no gene match. This CDR3 is 16 amino acids long. Looked up from germline, CDR1 is SGDLS and CDR2 is YYNGEE. CDR3 nucleotides: TGTGCCAGCAGCGTAGCGACAGGGGAGTTTGGAAACACCATATATTTT. Translating it yields CASSVATGEFGNTIYF. Using reference TRBV9 and TRBJ1-3 for the parts outside the CDR3, the full variable domain is DSGVTQTPKHLITATGQRVTLRCSPRSGDLSVYWYQQSLDQGLQFLIQYYNGEERAKGNILERFSAQQFPDLHSELNLSSLELGDSALYFCASSVATGEFGNTIYFGEGSWLTVV.

The rearrangement links TRBV14 to TRBJ1-6; no reliable D call. CDR1 and CDR2 (germline): SGHDN, FVKESK. V was shortened by 1 base and J by 6 bases, with 13 bases between the two germline ends. The CDR3 runs 16 residues. CDR3 residues: CASSQVWGVLNSPLHF. Written as DNA, the CDR3 is TGTGCCAGCAGCCAAGTCTGGGGTGTCCTTAATTCACCCCTCCACTTT.

The gene calls are TRBV4-1 and TRBJ2-5, with 8 bases fitting TRBD2. This CDR3 has 14 amino acids. Per the germline V gene, CDR1 is MGHRA and CDR2 is YSYEKL. Trimming took 3 bases from V and 6 from J; bases not matched to a gene: 6. The CDR3 sequence is CASSQDGRGQTQYF. For the CDR3, the DNA is TGCGCCAGCAGCCAGGACGGGAGGGGACAGACCCAGTACTTC.

This clone was observed once. The V gene is TRBV7-2, the J gene TRBJ1-2; 10 nucleotides line up with TRBD1. CDR1 is SGHTA and CDR2 is FQGNSA in the germline V gene. V shed 4 bases, J shed 0 bases, and the junction held 11 bases outside the gene matches. The CDR3 has 18 amino acids. The chain's CDR3 is CASSSGPRQGAANYGYTF. The CDR3 coding sequence is TGTGCCAGCAGCTCCGGGCCCCGACAGGGGGCGGCTAACTATGGCTACACCTTC. The full variable domain, with the rest looked up from reference TRBV7-2 and TRBJ1-2, is GAGVSQSPSNKVTEKGKDVELRCDPISGHTALYWYRQSLGQGLEFLIYFQGNSAPDKSGLPSDRFSAERTGGSVSTLTIQRTQQEDSAVYLCASSSGPRQGAANYGYTFGSGTRLTVV.

The V call is TRBV5-1, the J call TRBJ2-2; maybe TRBD1 (8 bases). Germline CDR1 reads SGHRS; CDR2 reads YFSETQ. CDR3 length equals 15 residues. Deletions cut 4 bases from V and 7 bases from J, with 17 bases between. CDR3: CASSVDREGVGELFF. The CDR3 region has the DNA TGCGCCAGCAGCGTGGACAGGGAGGGAGTCGGGGAGCTGTTTTTT.

This sequence joins TRBV4-2 and TRBJ2-5, with D perhaps being TRBD1 or TRBD2 (5 bases each). Germline loops: CDR1 LGHNA, CDR2 YNFKEQ. The CDR3 covers 12 residues. Trimming removed 1 base from V and 5 bases from J, with 5 bases in between. CDR3 sequence (DNA): TGTGCCAGCAGCCAAGGGGGGGAGACCCAGTACTTC. Its translation is CASSQGGETQYF.

This chain's CDR3 is CASRPAGNTGELFF. The CDR3 nucleotides are TGTGCCAGCCGCCCCGCGGGGAACACCGGGGAGCTGTTTTTT. This chain connects TRBV19 to TRBJ2-2, with a weak D call TRBD2 (5 bases). Germline V gives CDR1 LNHDA, CDR2 SQIVND (reference sequence). The CDR3 extends over 14 amino acids. Trimming stripped 9 bases from V and 1 base from J, with 12 bases between.

The chain links TRBV7-8 to TRBJ2-3; D is undetermined. Trimming left V 5 bases short and J 2 bases short, with 5 bases between. Germline lookup yields CDR1 SGHVS and CDR2 FQNEAQ. The CDR3 loop spans 12 amino acids. The DNA for the CDR3 is TGTGCCAGCAGCGTTATCACAGATACGCAGTATTTT. This codes for CASSVITDTQYF.

This chain joins TRBV5-4 and TRBJ1-1; D is unclear. Germline V lookup: CDR1 SGHNT, CDR2 YYREEE (reference sequence). Trimming pared 0 bases from V and 1 base from J, leaving 16 bases between. The CDR3 consists of 17 residues. The CDR3 region is CASSLGPRREGNTEAFF. The CDR3 nucleotides read TGTGCCAGCAGCTTGGGACCCAGGCGGGAAGGGAACACTGAAGCTTTCTTT.

The rearrangement uses TRBV19 and TRBJ1-2, with D unclear. In germline, CDR1 is LNHDA, CDR2 SQIVND (reference sequence). This CDR3 comprises 12 residues. Trimming left V 5 bases short and J 5 bases short, with 9 bases between. CDR3 amino acids: CASSSRLYGYTF. In nucleotides, the CDR3 is TGTGCCAGTAGTTCCCGTCTGTATGGCTACACCTTC.

The V and J genes are TRBV9 and TRBJ1-2, with unresolved D. This CDR3 has 15 residues. The germline gives CDR1 SGDLS, CDR2 YYNGEE. V was cut by 2 bases and J by 2 bases, with 13 bases left in between. The CDR3 is CASSVGWATNYGYTF. DNA of the CDR3: TGTGCCAGCAGCGTGGGGTGGGCTACCAACTATGGCTACACCTTC.